This entry concerns a single T cell receptor (beta chain). The entry originates in a study of blood T cell repertoires in COVID-19. The junction had 3 bases not matched to a gene; V was cut back by 6 bases and J by 4 bases. This CDR3 comprises 14 residues. Germline V CDR1 and CDR2: MDHEN, SYDVKM. Clones were read by immunoSEQ multiplex PCR, and TCRdb kept only the in-frame ones, dropping some. The repertoire consists of more than 110,000 clones, with roughly 88% occurring once and the leading ten covering about 4.4%. This chain links TRBV28 with TRBJ2-5, with 12 positions matching TRBD2. Sequencing was carried out using PBMCs or T cells enriched from blood (not recorded which). The sequence derives from a man between 45 and 60 years old who had recovered from COVID-19. The CDR3 sequence is CASRLAGGGETQYF. CDR3 nucleotides: TGTGCCAGCAGACTAGCGGGAGGAGGAGAGACCCAGTACTTC.